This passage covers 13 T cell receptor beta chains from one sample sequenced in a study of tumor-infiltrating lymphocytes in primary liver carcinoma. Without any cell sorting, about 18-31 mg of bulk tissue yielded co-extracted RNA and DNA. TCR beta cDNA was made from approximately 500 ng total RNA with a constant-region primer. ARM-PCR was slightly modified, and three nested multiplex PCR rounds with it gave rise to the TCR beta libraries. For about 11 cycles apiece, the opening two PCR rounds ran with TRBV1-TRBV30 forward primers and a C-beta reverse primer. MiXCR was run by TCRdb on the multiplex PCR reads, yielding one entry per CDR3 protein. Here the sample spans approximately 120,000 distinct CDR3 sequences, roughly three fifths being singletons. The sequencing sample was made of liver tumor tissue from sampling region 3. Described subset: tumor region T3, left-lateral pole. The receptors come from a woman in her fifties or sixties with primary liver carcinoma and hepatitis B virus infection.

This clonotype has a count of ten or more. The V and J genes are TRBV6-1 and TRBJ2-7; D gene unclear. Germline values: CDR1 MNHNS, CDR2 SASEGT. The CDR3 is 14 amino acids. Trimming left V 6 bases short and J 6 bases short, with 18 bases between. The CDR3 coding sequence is TGTGCCAGCAGCCTCCACTCCGATGTATTCGAGCAGTACTTC. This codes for CASSLHSDVFEQYF.

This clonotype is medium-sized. CDR3 DNA: TGTGCCAGCAGCTTAGGCGGCGGGAGGTGGGGAAATGAGCAGTTCTTC. Translated, it gives CASSLGGGRWGNEQFF. The chain is built from TRBV11-3 and TRBJ2-1; 8 bases line up with TRBD2. CDR3 length equals 16 residues. Unmatched junction bases numbered 9, after V lost 1 base and J lost 7 bases. From germline, CDR1 is SGHNT and CDR2 YENEEA.

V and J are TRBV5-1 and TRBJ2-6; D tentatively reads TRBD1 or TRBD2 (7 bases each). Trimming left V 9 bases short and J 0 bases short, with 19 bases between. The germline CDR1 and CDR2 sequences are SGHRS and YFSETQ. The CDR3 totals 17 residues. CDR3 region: CAIRGGNFGSGANVLTF. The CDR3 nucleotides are TGCGCCATCAGGGGGGGAAATTTCGGCTCTGGGGCCAACGTCCTGACTTTC. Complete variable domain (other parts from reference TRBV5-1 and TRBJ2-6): KAGVTQTPRYLIKTRGQQVTLSCSPISGHRSVSWYQQTPGQGLQFLFEYFSETQRNKGNFPGRFSGRQFSNSRSEMNVSTLELGDSALYLCAIRGGNFGSGANVLTFGAGSRLTVL.

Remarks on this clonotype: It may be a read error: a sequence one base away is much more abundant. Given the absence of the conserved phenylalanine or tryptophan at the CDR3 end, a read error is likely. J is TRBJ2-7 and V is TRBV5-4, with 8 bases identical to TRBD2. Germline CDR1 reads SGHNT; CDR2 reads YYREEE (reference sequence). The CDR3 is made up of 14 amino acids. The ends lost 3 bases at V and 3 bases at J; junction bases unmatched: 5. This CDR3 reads CASSSGTRNYEQYL. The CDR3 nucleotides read TGTGCCAGCAGCTCGGGGACTAGAAACTACGAGCAGTACTTA.

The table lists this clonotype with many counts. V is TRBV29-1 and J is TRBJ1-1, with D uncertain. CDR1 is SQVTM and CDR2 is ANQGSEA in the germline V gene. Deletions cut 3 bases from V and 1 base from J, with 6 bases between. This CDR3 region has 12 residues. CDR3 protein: CSVERQNTEAFF. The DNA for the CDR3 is TGCAGCGTTGAGAGACAGAACACTGAAGCTTTCTTT. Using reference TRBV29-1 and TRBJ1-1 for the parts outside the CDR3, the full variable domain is SAVISQKPSRDICQRGTSLTIQCQVDSQVTMMFWYRQQPGQSLTLIATANQGSEATYESGFVIDKFPISRPNLTFSTLTVSNMSPEDSSIYLCSVERQNTEAFFGQGTRLTVV.

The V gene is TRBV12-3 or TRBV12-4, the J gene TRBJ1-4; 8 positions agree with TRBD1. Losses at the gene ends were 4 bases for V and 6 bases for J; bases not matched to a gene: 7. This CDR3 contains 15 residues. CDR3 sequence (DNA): TGTGCCAGCAGTTCCTCCTGGACAGGGTATGAAAAACTGTTTTTT. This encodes CASSSSWTGYEKLFF.

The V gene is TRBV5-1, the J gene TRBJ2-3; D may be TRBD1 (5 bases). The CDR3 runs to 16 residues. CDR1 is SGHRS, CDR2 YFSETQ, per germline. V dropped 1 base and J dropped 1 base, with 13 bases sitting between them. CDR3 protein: CASSLMAGLGTDTQYF. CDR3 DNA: TGCGCCAGCAGCTTGATGGCAGGGCTTGGCACAGATACGCAGTATTTT.

The CDR3: CASTIIAGSNYNEQFF. The DNA for the CDR3 is TGTGCCAGCACCATAATAGCGGGATCCAACTACAATGAGCAGTTCTTC. J is TRBJ2-1 and V is TRBV11-2; 8 nucleotides match TRBD2. The germline V gene encodes CDR1 SGHAT and CDR2 FQNNGV. Germline trimming cut 7 bases from V and 3 bases from J; bases unmatched to any gene: 11. CDR3 size: 16 residues.

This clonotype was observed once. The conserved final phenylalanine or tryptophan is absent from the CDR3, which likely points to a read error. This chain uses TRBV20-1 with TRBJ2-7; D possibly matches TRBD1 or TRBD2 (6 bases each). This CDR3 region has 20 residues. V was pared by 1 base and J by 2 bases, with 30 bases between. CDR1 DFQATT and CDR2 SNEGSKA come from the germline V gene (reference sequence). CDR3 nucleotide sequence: TGCAGTGCTAGAGGGGGGGCGGGCGGTTACAATTCGCCCAACCCCTACGAGCAGTACTCC. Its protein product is CSARGGAGGYNSPNPYEQYS.

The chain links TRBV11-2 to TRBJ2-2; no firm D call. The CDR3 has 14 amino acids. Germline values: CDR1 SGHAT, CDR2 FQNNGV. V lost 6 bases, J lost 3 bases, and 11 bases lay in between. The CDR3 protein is CASSPPQDTGELFF. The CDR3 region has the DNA TGTGCCAGCAGTCCACCCCAGGACACCGGGGAGCTGTTTTTT.

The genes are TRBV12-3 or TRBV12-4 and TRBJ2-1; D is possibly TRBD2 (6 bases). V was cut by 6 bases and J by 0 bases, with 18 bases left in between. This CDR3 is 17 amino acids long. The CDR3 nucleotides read TGTGCCAGCAGCTTTCTAGTGGGAGGTACCTCCTACAATGAGCAGTTCTTC. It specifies CASSFLVGGTSYNEQFF.

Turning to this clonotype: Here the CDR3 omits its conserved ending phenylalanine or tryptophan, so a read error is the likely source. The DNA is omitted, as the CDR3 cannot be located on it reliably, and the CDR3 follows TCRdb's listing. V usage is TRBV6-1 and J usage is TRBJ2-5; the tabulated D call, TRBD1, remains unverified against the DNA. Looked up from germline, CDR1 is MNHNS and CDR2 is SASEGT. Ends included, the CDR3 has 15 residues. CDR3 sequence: CASRYWTYSQETQCL.

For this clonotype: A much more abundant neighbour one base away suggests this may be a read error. The DNA of the CDR3 is TGTGCCACCAGTATACAGGGGGCATACGAGCAGTACTTC. Its translation is CATSIQGAYEQYF. V gene TRBV14 combines with J gene TRBJ2-7; 9 nucleotides line up with TRBD1. V was clipped by 10 bases and J by 4 bases; unmatched bases: 8. The CDR3 contains 13 residues. Germline lookup yields CDR1 SGHDN and CDR2 FVKESK.